This TCR beta chain was recovered during a study of cytomegalovirus exposure and HLA in healthy donors. Broader study findings: Some TCR beta chains (roughly 160 of them) were listed as cytomegalovirus-associated. Whilst most TCR sequences proved rare, a subset of public TCRs occurred across many donors. It was found in a later analysis that first-cohort TCR clusters tended to co-occur in the 90 to 150 validation repertoires.

About this clone itself: Its target is not known.

V lost 4 bases and J lost 2; bases outside the gene matches: 15. The CDR3 loop spans 18 amino acids. CDR1 SGHDT and CDR2 YYEEEE come from the germline V gene. It was the approximately 120-subject validation cohort, separate from the roughly 700-subject first cohort, to which the donors belonged. Method: immunoSEQ multiplex PCR; TCRdb's copy keeps in-frame clones and lacks some. This sample has some 270,000 clones; about 86% occur once, and the top ten carry 1%. The specimen was PBMCs. The rearrangement links TRBV5-6 to TRBJ2-1; TRBD2 agrees at 7 bases. The receptor's source is a woman in her late teens or twenties in good health and CMV-seronegative. CDR3: CASSRPLRGGFPYNEQFF. The DNA of the CDR3 is TGTGCCAGCAGCAGGCCCCTTAGGGGAGGGTTCCCCTACAATGAGCAGTTCTTC.